The clone carrying this T cell receptor (beta chain) was detected once. The sample belongs to a study of blood T cell repertoires in COVID-19. Turning to the study itself: Samples of COVID-19 (acute and convalescent) were obtained from the United States, Italy and Spain.

Produced via immunoSEQ multiplex PCR; TCRdb's table is partial and in-frame only. The data show about 52,000 clones, less than 90% seen once. The origin of this receptor is a human donor with active COVID-19. The donor label of this sample is uncertain. Sequenced sample: peripheral blood.

The CDR3 nucleotides read TGTGCCACCTCGACTAGCGGGGGCCCGGAGACCCAGTACTTC. It encodes CATSTSGGPETQYF. The J gene is TRBJ2-5, the V gene TRBV7-9; 12 nucleotides align to TRBD2. Germline V gene sequence: CDR1 SEHNR, CDR2 FQNEAQ (reference sequence). J was trimmed by 5 bases and V by 10 bases; bases with no gene match: 8. CDR3 length: 14 residues.